This is a list of T cell receptor beta chains from one sample in a study of cytomegalovirus exposure and HLA in healthy donors. Data came from immunoSEQ multiplex PCR; TCRdb stores just in-frame clones and leaves some out. The sample yields tens of thousands of clones, approximately 71% seen once. Source material: PBMCs. The receptors were gathered from a man aged 35-49 years in good health and CMV-seronegative. The CDR3 runs from the conserved cysteine through the conserved F or W. The order of the fields is D gene, V gene, J gene, clone size, CDR3 DNA, CDR3 protein. A D gene is named only where the DNA matches it firmly. Expanded clones are given a class, and other clones once, few, many or no size at all.

D gene: NA
V gene: TRBV4-2
J gene: TRBJ2-1
clone size: NA
CDR3 DNA: TGTGCCAGCAGCCAAGATTCCACGGGGGGCGCGATGTTCTTC
CDR3 protein: CASSQDSTGGAMFF

D gene: NA
V gene: TRBV15
J gene: TRBJ1-4
clone size: once
CDR3 DNA: TGTGCCACCAGCAGACTCAAAGGGGTAACTAATGAAAAACTGTTTTTT
CDR3 protein: CATSRLKGVTNEKLFF

D gene: TRBD1
V gene: TRBV27
J gene: TRBJ1-4
clone size: NA
CDR3 DNA: TGTGCCAGCAGTTTATCTCAGGGGGGTGAAAAACTGTTTTTT
CDR3 protein: CASSLSQGGEKLFF

D gene: TRBD2
V gene: TRBV7-8
J gene: TRBJ2-1
clone size: NA
CDR3 DNA: TGTGCCAGCAGCGGACGGACTAGTCACAATGAGCAGTTCTTC
CDR3 protein: CASSGRTSHNEQFF

D gene: TRBD2
V gene: TRBV6-6
J gene: TRBJ2-1
clone size: NA
CDR3 DNA: TGTGCCAGCAGTTACCGGGGGGCCTACAATGAGCAGTTCTTC
CDR3 protein: CASSYRGAYNEQFF

D gene: NA
V gene: TRBV28
J gene: TRBJ1-2
clone size: NA
CDR3 DNA: TGTGCCAGCAGTTTATTTGACAGACCTAACTATGGCTACACCTTC
CDR3 protein: CASSLFDRPNYGYTF

D gene: NA
V gene: TRBV30
J gene: TRBJ1-2
clone size: few
CDR3 DNA: TGTGCCTGGAGAGTCCGGACAGACTATGGCTACACCTTC
CDR3 protein: CAWRVRTDYGYTF

D gene: TRBD1
V gene: TRBV5-4
J gene: TRBJ2-1
clone size: NA
CDR3 DNA: TGTGCCAGCAGCTCGAGAGACAGGGGAATCCTCAATGAGCAGTTCTTC
CDR3 protein: CASSSRDRGILNEQFF

D gene: NA
V gene: TRBV7-8
J gene: TRBJ1-1
clone size: NA
CDR3 DNA: TGTGCCAGCAGCTCCGGGACACACCAGAACACTGAAGCTTTCTTT
CDR3 protein: CASSSGTHQNTEAFF

D gene: NA
V gene: TRBV2
J gene: TRBJ2-1
clone size: NA
CDR3 DNA: TGTGCCAGCGAGGGCGGGGCTCCCTACAATGAGCAGTTCTTC
CDR3 protein: CASEGGAPYNEQFF

D gene: TRBD1
V gene: TRBV6-1
J gene: TRBJ2-7
clone size: few
CDR3 DNA: TGTGCCAGCAGCCTAAACAGGGGCTCCCACGAGCAGTACTTC
CDR3 protein: CASSLNRGSHEQYF

D gene: NA
V gene: TRBV5-1
J gene: TRBJ1-2
clone size: NA
CDR3 DNA: TGCGCCAGCAGCTTGGACACCTATGGCTACACCTTC
CDR3 protein: CASSLDTYGYTF

D gene: NA
V gene: TRBV28
J gene: TRBJ2-7
clone size: NA
CDR3 DNA: TGTGCCAGCAGTTTTGGGCTGATTCCCTACGAGCAGTACTTC
CDR3 protein: CASSFGLIPYEQYF

D gene: TRBD2
V gene: TRBV19
J gene: TRBJ2-1
clone size: NA
CDR3 DNA: TGTGCCAGTAGTCCAAGACTAGCGGGAGGTACTAGCTCCTACAATGAGCAGTTCTTC
CDR3 protein: CASSPRLAGGTSSYNEQFF

D gene: NA
V gene: TRBV5-1
J gene: TRBJ1-1
clone size: NA
CDR3 DNA: TGCGCCAGCAGCTTGGAGGGGGGGATGAACACTGAAGCTTTCTTT
CDR3 protein: CASSLEGGMNTEAFF

D gene: TRBD2
V gene: TRBV9
J gene: TRBJ2-3
clone size: NA
CDR3 DNA: TGTGCCAGCAGCCCCTGGCGGGGGGACACAGATACGCAGTATTTT
CDR3 protein: CASSPWRGDTDTQYF

D gene: NA
V gene: TRBV29-1
J gene: TRBJ1-4
clone size: few
CDR3 DNA: TGCAGCGTTGCTAAAGAGTCGGTTGAAAAACTGTTTTTT
CDR3 protein: CSVAKESVEKLFF

D gene: NA
V gene: TRBV6-5
J gene: TRBJ2-4
clone size: NA
CDR3 DNA: TGTGCCAGCAGAAAGGGGGGGGCCAAAAACATTCAGTACTTC
CDR3 protein: CASRKGGAKNIQYF

D gene: TRBD1
V gene: TRBV11-2
J gene: TRBJ2-6
clone size: NA
CDR3 DNA: TGTGCCAGCGGACAGGGGGCGGGCGGGGCCAACGTCCTGACTTTC
CDR3 protein: CASGQGAGGANVLTF

D gene: TRBD1
V gene: TRBV9
J gene: TRBJ2-2
clone size: NA
CDR3 DNA: TGTGCCAGCAGCAGCAGGGGGAAGGGCACCGGGGAGCTGTTTTTT
CDR3 protein: CASSSRGKGTGELFF

D gene: TRBD1
V gene: TRBV5-6
J gene: TRBJ1-2
clone size: NA
CDR3 DNA: TGTGCCAGCTCCTTAATAGGGACAGTAAGTGGCTACACCTTC
CDR3 protein: CASSLIGTVSGYTF

D gene: TRBD2
V gene: TRBV5-1
J gene: TRBJ2-5
clone size: NA
CDR3 DNA: TGCGCCAGCAGCGGGCCCCTAGCGGGGGAAGAGACCCAGTACTTC
CDR3 protein: CASSGPLAGEETQYF

D gene: NA
V gene: TRBV11-1
J gene: TRBJ1-1
clone size: NA
CDR3 DNA: TGTGCCAGCAGCCCCGGCCCGGGTGAAGCTTTCTTT
CDR3 protein: CASSPGPGEAFF

D gene: NA
V gene: TRBV6-5
J gene: TRBJ2-7
clone size: few
CDR3 DNA: TGTGCCAGCAGTTCCAACTCCTACGAGCAGTACTTC
CDR3 protein: CASSSNSYEQYF

D gene: NA
V gene: TRBV19
J gene: TRBJ2-3
clone size: NA
CDR3 DNA: TGTGCCAGTAGTATCAGGGTCACAGATACGCAGTATTTT
CDR3 protein: CASSIRVTDTQYF

D gene: NA
V gene: TRBV10-2
J gene: TRBJ1-2
clone size: NA
CDR3 DNA: TGCGCCAGCACGAGCGGGACGGACAGCTATGGCTACACCTTC
CDR3 protein: CASTSGTDSYGYTF

D gene: TRBD1
V gene: TRBV4-1
J gene: TRBJ2-1
clone size: NA
CDR3 DNA: TGCGCCAGCAGCCTCCGGGACAGGACCTACAATGAGCAGTTCTTC
CDR3 protein: CASSLRDRTYNEQFF